The rows below give T cell receptor beta chains drawn from one sample of a study of vaccination and CD4 T cells after COVID-19. Their target antigens are unknown. TCRdb reprocessed the PCR reads via MiXCR and lists one record per CDR3 protein. Among several thousand distinct CDR3 sequences, roughly two thirds were seen once, and the ten largest hold more than 35%. The sequencing input was CD4+ T cells from blood, cultured in vitro. These receptors were collected from a human donor who had recovered from COVID-19. CDR3s include the opening cysteine and the closing phenylalanine or tryptophan. Each record gives: V gene, CDR3 length, CDR3 protein.

TRBV7-3	11	CASSSTGELFF
TRBV2	14	CASKKRGGLDTQYF
TRBV7-9	13	CASGLSRDYEQYF
TRBV5-1	14	CASSRTSGADEQYF
TRBV30	14	CAWAGAPQGREQYF
TRBV7-9	13	CASGWTGNYGYTF
TRBV12-5	12	CASGIANWPQHF
TRBV15	16	CATSNSGTGGPYEQYF
TRBV27	14	CASSLRGGNQPQHF
TRBV7-2	15	CASSFRRGSSYEQYF
TRBV27	15	CASTALGLGMDEQFF
TRBV6-1	12	CASTDGGTEAFF
TRBV2	14	CASSALTSADTQYF
TRBV11-2	15	CASSLEGDRSQPQHF
TRBV30	11	CAWSVLSEAFF
TRBV7-9	9	CASSSPGPF
TRBV11-2	17	CASSTQFPTGANYGYTF
TRBV7-9	16	CASSPGVWTLNTEAFF
TRBV24-1	13	CATGKAGDQPQHF
TRBV7-8	14	CASSLRENSYEQYF
TRBV20-1	13	CSAIRPATGELFF
TRBV19	14	CASSPIDRNTEAFF
TRBV11-2	12	CASSPGDRGYTF
TRBV12-3/TRBV12-4	14	CASSKQGWDYGYTF
TRBV10-3	18	CAISESSIPGLAPDTQYF
TRBV5-1	14	CASSPPPGEETQYF
TRBV6-1	15	CASSESSSNTGELFF
TRBV2	13	CASSESGVYGYTF
TRBV10-3	15	CAIRERQESNTEAFF
TRBV7-2	14	CASSPMQGGYGYTF
TRBV19	16	CASSIGGHGSNQPQHF
TRBV20-1	16	CSARDGGSSGNQPQHF
TRBV25-1	15	CASSEGGGPNQPQHF
TRBV20-1	15	CSASYGQGRGNTIYF
TRBV7-2	13	CASSYDGPTEAFF
TRBV19	13	CASSRDKVGEQFF
TRBV20-1	14	CSASRGGAFTEAFF
TRBV30	13	CAWRASGAGELFF
TRBV7-9	15	CASSLVGRGESGYTF
TRBV20-1	15	CSTSRGGLNTGELFF
TRBV12-3/TRBV12-4	13	CASRSTGQNIQYF
TRBV19	15	CASSIGAWQHYGYTF
TRBV6-2/TRBV6-3	16	CASSSPVRPGLYGYTF
TRBV19	15	CASSGPGTGRNGYTF